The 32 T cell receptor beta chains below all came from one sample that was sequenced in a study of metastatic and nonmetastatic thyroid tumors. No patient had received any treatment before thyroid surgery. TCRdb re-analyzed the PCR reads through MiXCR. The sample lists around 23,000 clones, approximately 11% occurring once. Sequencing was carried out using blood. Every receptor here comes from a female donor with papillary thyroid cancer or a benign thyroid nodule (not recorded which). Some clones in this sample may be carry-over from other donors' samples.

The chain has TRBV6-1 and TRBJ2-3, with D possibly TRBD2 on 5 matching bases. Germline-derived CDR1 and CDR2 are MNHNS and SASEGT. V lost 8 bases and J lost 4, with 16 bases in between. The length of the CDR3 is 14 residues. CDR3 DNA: TGTGCCAGCGGCGGCGGAGCCGGGGCAGATACGCAGTATTTT. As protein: CASGGGAGADTQYF.

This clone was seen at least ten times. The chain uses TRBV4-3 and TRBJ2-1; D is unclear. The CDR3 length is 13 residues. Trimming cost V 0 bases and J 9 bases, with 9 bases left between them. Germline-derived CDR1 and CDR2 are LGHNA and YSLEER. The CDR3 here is CASSQEKGSEQFF. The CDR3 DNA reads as TGCGCCAGCAGCCAAGAGAAGGGAAGTGAGCAGTTCTTC.

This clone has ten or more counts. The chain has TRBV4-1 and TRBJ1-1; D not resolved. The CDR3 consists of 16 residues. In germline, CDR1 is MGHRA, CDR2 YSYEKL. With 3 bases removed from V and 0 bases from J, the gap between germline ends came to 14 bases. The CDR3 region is CASSHYGVGLNTEAFF. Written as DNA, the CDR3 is TGCGCCAGCAGCCATTACGGCGTAGGGCTGAACACTGAAGCTTTCTTT.

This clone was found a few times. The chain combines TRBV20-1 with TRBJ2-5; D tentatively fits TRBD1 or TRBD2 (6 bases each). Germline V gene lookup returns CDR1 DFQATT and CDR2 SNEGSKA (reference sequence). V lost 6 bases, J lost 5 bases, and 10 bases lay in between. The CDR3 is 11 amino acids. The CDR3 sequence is CSATGGETQYF. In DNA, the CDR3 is TGCAGTGCCACCGGGGGCGAGACCCAGTACTTC.

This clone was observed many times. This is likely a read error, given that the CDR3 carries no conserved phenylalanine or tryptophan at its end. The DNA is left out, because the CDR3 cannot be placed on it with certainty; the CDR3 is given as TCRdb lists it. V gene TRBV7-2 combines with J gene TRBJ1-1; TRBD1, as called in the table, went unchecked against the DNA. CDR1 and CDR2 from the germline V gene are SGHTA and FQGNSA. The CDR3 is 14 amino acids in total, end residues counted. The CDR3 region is CASSTYLGQGAPLE.

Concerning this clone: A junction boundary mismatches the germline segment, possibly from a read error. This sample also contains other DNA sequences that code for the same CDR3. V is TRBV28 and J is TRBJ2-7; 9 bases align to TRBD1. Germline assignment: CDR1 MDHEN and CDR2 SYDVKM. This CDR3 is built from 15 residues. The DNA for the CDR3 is TGTGCCAGCAGTCTAGCACCGGGACAGGGAAACGAGCAGTACTTT. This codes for CASSLAPGQGNEQYF.

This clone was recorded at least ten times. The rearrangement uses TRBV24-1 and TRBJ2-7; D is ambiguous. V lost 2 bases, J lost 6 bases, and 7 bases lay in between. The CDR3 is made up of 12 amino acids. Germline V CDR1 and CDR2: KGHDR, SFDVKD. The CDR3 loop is CATSDSHAEQYF. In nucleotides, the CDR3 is TGTGCCACCAGTGATTCTCACGCCGAGCAGTACTTC.

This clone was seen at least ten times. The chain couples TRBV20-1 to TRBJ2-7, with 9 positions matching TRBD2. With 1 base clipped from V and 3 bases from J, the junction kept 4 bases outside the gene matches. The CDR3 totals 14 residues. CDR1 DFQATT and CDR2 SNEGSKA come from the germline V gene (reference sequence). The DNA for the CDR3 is TGCAGTGCTAGAGCTAGCGGGAACAGCTACGAGCAGTACTTC. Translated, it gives CSARASGNSYEQYF.

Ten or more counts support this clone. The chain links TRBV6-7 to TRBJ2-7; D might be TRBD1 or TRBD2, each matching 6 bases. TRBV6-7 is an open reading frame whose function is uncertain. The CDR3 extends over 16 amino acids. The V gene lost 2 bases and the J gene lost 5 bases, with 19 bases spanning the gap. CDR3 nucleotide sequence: TGTGCCAGCAGTTACGGGGGGCAGCGAGATTTGGACGAGCAGTACTTC. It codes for CASSYGGQRDLDEQYF.

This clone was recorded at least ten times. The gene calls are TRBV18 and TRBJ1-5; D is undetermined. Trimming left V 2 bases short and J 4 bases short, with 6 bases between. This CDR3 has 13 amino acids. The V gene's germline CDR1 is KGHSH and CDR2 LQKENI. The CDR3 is CASSPGQNQPQHF. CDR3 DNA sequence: TGTGCCAGCTCACCAGGTCAGAATCAGCCCCAGCATTTT.

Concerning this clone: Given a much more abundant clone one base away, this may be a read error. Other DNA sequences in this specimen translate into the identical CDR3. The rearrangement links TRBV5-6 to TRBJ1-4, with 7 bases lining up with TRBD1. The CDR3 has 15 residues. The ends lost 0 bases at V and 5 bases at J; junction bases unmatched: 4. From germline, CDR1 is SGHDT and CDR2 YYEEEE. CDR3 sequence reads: CASSLVGTDNEKLFF. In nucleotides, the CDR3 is TGTGCCAGCAGCTTGGTTGGGACAGACAATGAAAAACTGTTTTTT.

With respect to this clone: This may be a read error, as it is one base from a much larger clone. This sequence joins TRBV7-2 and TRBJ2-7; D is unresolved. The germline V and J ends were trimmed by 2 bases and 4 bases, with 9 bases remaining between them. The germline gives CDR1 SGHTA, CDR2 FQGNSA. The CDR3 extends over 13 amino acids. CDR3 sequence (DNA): TGTGCCAGCAGCTTATCTTCCGGGTACGAGCAGTACTTC. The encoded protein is CASSLSSGYEQYF.

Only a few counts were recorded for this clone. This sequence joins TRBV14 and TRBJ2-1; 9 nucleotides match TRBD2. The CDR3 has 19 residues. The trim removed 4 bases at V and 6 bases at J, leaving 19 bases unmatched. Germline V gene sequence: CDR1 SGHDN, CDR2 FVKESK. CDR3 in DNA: TGTGCCAGCAGCCCCTTACAAACCCCACTAGCGGGCGGTCGCAATGAGCAGTTCTTC. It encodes CASSPLQTPLAGGRNEQFF. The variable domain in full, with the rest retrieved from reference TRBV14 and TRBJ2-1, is EAGVTQFPSHSVIEKGQTVTLRCDPISGHDNLYWYRRVMGKEIKFLLHFVKESKQDESGMPNNRFLAERTGGTYSTLKVQPAELEDSGVYFCASSPLQTPLAGGRNEQFFGPGTRLTVL.

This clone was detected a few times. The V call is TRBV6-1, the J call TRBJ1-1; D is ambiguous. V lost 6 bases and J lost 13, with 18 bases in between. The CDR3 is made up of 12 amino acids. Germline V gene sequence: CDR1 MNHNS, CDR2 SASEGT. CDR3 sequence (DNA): TGTGCCAGCAGAAACATGAACACTGGAGATTTCTTT. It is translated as CASRNMNTGDFF.

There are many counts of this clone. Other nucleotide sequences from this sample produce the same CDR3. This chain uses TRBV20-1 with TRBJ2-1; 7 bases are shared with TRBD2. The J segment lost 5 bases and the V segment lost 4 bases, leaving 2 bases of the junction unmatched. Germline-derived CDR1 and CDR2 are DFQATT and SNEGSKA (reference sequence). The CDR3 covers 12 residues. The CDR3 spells CSANLADNEQFF. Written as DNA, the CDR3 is TGCAGTGCTAATCTAGCGGACAATGAGCAGTTCTTC.

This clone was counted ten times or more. This chain's CDR3 is CSAPGQGWSEAFF. The CDR3 DNA is TGCAGTGCACCCGGACAGGGTTGGTCTGAAGCTTTCTTT. The chain is built from TRBV20-1 and TRBJ1-1; 8 bases are shared with TRBD1. The CDR3 is 13 amino acids. V trimming: 6 bases; J trimming: 6 bases; junction bases outside the gene matches: 9. CDR1 DFQATT and CDR2 SNEGSKA come from the germline V gene (reference sequence).

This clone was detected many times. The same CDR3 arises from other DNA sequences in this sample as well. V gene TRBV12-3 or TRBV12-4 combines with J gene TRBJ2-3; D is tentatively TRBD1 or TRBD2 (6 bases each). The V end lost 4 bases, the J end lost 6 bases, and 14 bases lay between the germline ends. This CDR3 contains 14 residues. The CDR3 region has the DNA TGTGCCAGCAGTTCGAGGGGGGCTAGGGATACGCAGTATTTT. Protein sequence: CASSSRGARDTQYF.

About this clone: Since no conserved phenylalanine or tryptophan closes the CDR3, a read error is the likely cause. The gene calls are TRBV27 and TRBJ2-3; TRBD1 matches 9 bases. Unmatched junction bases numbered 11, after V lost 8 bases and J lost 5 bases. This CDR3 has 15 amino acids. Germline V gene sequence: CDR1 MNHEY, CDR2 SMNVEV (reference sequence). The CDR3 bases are TGTGCCAGCGGTCTTCGACAGGGGGGAGGAGATACGCAGTATCTT. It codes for CASGLRQGGGDTQYL.

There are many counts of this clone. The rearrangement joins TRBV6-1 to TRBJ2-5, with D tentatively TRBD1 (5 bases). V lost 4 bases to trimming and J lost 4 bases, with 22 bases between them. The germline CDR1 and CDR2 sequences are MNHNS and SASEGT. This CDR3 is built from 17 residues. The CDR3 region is CASSVTHAVSGLETQYF. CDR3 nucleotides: TGTGCCAGCAGTGTTACCCACGCCGTCTCAGGGTTAGAGACCCAGTACTTC.

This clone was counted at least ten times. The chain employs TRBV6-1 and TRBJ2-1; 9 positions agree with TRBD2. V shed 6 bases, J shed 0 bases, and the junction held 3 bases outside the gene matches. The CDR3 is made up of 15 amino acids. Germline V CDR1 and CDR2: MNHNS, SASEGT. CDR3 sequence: CASRQLAGSYNEQFF. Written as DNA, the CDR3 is TGTGCCAGCAGGCAACTAGCGGGCTCCTACAATGAGCAGTTCTTC.

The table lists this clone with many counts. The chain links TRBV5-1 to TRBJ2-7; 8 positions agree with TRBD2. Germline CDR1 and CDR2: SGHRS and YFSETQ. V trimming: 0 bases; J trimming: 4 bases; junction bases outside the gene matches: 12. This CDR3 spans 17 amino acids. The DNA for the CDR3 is TGCGCCAGCAGCTTGGGGGCTTGGAGCGGGAGAGTATACGAGCAGTACTTC. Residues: CASSLGAWSGRVYEQYF.

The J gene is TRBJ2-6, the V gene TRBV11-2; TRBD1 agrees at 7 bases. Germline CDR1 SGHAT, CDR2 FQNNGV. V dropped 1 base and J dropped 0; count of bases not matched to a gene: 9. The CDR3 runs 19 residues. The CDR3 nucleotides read TGTGCCAGCAGCTTAGGACAGGGTCCATTGGTCTCTGGGGCCAACGTCCTGACTTTC. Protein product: CASSLGQGPLVSGANVLTF. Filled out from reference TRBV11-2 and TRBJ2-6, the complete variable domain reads EAGVAQSPRYKIIEKRQSVAFWCNPISGHATLYWYQQILGQGPKLLIQFQNNGVVDDSQLPKDRFSAERLKGVDSTLKIQPAKLEDSAVYLCASSLGQGPLVSGANVLTFGAGSRLTVL.

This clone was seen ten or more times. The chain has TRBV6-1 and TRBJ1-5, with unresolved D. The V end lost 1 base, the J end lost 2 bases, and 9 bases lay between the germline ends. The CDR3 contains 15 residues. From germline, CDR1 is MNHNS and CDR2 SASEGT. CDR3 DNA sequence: TGTGCCAGCAGTGAAGGGGTCCTAGGCAATCAGCCCCAGCATTTT. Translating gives CASSEGVLGNQPQHF.

This CDR3 is CASSGQGDTLELFF. The CDR3 nucleotides read TGTGCCAGCAGTGGCCAGGGCGACACCTTGGAGCTGTTTTTT. V is TRBV27 and J is TRBJ2-2, with a weak D call TRBD1 (5 bases). The CDR3 sequence is 14 residues long. V was pared by 5 bases and J by 10 bases, with 17 bases between. CDR1 is MNHEY and CDR2 is SMNVEV in the germline V gene (reference sequence).

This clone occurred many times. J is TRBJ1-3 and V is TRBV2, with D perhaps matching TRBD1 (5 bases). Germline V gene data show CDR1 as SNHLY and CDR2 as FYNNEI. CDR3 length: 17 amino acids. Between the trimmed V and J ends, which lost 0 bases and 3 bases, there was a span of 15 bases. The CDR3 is CASSEALPGEIGNTIYF. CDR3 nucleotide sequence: TGTGCCAGCAGTGAAGCGCTTCCGGGGGAGATTGGAAACACCATATATTTT.

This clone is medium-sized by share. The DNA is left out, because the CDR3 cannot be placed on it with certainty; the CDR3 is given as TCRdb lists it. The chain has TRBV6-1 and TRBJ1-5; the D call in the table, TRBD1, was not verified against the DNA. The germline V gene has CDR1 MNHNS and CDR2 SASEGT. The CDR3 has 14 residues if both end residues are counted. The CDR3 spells CASSSSGVGQPQHF.

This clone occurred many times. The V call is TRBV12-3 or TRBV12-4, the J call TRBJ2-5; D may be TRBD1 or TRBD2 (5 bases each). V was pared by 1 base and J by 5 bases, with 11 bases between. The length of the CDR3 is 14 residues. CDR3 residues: CASSLGGGWETQYF. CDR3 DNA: TGTGCCAGCAGTTTAGGTGGGGGTTGGGAGACCCAGTACTTC.

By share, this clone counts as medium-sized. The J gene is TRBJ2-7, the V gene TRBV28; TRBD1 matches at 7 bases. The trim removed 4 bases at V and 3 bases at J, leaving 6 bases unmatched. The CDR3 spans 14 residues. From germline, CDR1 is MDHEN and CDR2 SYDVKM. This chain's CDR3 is CASSSTGYGYEQYF. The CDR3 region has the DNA TGTGCCAGCAGTTCGACAGGGTATGGCTACGAGCAGTACTTC.

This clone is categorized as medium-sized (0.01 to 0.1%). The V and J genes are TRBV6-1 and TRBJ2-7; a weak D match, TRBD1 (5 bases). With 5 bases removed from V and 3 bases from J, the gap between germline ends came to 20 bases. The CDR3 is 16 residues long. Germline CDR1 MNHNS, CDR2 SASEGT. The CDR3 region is CASSPFPRATDYEQYF. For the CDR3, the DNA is TGTGCCAGCAGTCCCTTCCCAAGGGCGACAGACTACGAGCAGTACTTC.

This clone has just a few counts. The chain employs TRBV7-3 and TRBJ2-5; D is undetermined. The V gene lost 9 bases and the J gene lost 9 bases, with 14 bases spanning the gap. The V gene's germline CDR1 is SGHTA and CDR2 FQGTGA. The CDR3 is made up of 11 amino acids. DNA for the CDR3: TGTGCCAGTAGTACGCGCGCCGCCCAGTACTTC. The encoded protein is CASSTRAAQYF. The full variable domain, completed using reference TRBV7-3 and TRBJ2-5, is GAGVSQTPSNKVTEKGKYVELRCDPISGHTALYWYRQSLGQGPEFLIYFQGTGAADDSGLPNDRFFAVRPEGSVSTLKIQRTERGDSAVYLCASSTRAAQYFGPGTRLLVL.

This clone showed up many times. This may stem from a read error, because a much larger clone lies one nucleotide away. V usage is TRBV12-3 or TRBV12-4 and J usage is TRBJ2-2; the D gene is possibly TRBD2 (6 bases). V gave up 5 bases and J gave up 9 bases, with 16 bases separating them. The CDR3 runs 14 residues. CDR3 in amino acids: CASSEEGSPRELFF. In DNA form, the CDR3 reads TGTGCCAGCAGTGAGGAGGGGAGTCCCCGGGAGCTGTTTTTT.

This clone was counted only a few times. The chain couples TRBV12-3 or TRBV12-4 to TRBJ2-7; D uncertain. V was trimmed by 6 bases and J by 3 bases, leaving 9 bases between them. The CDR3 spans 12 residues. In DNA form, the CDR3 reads TGTGCCAGCAGCGACTGGGGCTACGAGCAGTACTTC. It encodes CASSDWGYEQYF.